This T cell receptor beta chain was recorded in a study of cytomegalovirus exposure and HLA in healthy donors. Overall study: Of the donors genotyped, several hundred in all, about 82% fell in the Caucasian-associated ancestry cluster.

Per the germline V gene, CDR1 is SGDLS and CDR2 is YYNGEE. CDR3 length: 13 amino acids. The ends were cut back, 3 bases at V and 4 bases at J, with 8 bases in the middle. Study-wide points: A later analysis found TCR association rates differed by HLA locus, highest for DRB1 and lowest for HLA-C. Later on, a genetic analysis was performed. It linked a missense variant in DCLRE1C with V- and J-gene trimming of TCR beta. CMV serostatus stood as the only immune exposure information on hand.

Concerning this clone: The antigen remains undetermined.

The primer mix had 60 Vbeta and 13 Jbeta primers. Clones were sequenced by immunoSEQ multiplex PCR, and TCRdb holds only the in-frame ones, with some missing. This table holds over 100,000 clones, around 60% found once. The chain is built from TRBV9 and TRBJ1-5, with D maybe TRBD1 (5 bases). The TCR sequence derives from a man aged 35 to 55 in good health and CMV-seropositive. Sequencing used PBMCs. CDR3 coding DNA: TGTGCCAGCAGCGCCGGGGGGAATCAGCCCCAGCATTTT. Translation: CASSAGGNQPQHF.